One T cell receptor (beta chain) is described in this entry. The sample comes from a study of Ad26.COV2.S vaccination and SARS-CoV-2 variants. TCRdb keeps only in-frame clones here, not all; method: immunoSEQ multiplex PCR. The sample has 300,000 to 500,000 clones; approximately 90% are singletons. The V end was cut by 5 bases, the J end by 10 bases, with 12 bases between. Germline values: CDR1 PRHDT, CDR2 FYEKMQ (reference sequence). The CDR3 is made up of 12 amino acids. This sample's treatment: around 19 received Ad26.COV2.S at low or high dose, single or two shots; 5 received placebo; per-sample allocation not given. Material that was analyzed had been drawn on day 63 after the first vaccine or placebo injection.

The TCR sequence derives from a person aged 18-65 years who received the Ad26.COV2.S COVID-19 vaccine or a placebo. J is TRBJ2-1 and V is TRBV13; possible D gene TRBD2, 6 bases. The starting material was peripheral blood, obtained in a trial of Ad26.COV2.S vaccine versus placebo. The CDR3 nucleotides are TGTGCCAGCAGCCTAATCCGGGGGGAGCAGTTCTTC. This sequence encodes CASSLIRGEQFF.